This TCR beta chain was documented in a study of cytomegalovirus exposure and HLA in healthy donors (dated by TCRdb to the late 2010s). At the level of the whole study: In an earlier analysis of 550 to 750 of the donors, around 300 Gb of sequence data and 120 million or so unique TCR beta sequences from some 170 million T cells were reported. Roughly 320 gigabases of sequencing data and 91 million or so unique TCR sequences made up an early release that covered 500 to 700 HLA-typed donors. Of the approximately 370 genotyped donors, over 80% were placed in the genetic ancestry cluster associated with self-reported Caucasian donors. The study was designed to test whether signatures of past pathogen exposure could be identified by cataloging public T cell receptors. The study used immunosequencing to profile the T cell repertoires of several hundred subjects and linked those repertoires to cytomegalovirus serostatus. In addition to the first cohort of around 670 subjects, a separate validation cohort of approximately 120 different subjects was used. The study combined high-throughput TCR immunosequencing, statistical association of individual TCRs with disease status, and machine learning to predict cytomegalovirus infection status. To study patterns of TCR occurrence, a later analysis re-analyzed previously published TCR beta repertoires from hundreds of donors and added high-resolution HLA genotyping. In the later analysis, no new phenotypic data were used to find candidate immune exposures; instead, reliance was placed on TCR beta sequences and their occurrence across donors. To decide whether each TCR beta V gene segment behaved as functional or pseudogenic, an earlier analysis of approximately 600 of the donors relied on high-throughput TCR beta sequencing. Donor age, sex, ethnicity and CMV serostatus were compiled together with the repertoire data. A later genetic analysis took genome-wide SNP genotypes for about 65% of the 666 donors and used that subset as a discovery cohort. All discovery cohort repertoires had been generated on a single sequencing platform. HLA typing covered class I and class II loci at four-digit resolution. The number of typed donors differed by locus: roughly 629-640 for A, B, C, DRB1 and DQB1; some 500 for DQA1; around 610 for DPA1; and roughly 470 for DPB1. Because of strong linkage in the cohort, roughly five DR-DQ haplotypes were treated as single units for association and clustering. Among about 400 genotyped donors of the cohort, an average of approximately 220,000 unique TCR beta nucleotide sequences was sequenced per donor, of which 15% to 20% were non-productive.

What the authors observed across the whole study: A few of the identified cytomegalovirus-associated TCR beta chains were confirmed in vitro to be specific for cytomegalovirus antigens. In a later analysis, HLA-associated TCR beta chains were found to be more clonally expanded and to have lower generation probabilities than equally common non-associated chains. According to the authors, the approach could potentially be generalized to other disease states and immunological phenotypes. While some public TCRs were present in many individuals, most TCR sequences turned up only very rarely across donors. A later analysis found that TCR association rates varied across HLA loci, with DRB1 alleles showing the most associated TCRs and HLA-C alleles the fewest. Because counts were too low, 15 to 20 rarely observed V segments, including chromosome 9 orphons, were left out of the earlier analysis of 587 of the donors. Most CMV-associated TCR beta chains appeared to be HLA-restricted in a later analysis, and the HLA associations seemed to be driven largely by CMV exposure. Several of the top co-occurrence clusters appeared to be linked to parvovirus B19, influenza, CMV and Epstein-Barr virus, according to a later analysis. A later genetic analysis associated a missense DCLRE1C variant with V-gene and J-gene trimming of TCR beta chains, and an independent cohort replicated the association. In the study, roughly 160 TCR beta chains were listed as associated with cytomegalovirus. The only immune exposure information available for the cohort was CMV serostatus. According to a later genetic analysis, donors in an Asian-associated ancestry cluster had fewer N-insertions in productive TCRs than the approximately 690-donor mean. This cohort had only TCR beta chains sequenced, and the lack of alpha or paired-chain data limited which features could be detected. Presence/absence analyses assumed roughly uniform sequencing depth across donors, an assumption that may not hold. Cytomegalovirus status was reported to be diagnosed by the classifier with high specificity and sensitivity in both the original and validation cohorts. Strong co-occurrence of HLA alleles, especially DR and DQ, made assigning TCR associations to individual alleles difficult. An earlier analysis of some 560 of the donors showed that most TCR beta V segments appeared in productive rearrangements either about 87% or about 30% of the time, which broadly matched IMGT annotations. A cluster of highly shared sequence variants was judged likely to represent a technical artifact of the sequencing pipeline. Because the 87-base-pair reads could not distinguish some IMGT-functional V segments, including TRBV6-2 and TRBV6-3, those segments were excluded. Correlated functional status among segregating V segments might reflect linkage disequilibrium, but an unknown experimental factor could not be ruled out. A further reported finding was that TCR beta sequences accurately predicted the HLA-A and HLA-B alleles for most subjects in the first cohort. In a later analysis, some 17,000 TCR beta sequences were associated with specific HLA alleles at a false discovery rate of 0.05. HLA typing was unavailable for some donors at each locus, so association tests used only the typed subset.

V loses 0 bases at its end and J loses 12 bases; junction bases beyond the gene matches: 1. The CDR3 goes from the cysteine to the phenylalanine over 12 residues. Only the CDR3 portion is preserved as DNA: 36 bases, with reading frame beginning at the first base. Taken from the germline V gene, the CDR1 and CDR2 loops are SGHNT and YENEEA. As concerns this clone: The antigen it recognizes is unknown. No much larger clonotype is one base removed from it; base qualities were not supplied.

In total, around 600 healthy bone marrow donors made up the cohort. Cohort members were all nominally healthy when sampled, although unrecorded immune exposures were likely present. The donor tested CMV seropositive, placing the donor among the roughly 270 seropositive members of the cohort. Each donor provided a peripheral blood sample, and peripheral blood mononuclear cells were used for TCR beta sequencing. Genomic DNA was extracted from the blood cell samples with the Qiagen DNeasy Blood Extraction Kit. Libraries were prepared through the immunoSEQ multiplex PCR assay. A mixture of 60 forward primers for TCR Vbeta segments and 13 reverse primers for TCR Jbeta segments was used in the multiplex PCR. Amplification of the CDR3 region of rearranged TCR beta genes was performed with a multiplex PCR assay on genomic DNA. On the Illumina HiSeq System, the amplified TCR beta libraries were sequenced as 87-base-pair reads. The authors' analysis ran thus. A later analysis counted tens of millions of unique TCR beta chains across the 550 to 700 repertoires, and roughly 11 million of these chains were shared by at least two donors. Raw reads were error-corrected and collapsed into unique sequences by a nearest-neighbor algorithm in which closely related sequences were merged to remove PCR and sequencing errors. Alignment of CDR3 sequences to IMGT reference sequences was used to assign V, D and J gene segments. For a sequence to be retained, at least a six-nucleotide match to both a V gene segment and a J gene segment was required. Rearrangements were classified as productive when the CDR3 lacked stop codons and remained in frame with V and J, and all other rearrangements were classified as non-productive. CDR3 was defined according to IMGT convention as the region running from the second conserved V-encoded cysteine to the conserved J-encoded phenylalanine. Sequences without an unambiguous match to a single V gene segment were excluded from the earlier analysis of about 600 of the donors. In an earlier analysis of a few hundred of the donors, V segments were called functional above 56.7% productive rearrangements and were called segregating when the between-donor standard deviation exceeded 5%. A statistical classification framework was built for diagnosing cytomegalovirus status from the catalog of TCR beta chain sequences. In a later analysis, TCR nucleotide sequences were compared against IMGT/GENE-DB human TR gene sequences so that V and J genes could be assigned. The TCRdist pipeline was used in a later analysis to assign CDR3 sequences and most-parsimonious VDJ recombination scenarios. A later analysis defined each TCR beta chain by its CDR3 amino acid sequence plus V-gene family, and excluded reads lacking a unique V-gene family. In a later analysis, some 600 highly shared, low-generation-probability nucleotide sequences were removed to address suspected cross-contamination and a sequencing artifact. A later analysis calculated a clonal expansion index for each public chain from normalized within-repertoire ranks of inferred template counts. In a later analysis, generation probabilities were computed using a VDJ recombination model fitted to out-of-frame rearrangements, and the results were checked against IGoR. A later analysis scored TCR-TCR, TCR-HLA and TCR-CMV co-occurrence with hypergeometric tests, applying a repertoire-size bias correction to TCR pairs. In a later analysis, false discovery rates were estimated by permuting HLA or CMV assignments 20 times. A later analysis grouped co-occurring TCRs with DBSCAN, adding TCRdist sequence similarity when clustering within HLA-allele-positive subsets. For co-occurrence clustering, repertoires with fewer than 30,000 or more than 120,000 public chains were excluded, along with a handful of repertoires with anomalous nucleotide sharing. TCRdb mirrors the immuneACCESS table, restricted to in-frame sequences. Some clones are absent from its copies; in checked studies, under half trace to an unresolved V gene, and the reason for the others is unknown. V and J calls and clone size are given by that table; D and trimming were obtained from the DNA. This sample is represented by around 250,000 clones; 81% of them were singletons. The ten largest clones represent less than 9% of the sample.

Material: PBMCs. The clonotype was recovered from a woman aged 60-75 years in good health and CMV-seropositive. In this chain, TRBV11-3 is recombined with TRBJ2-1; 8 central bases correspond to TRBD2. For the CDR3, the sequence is CASSLDGTRQFF. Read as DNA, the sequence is TGTGCCAGCAGCTTAGATGGGACTAGGCAGTTCTTC.